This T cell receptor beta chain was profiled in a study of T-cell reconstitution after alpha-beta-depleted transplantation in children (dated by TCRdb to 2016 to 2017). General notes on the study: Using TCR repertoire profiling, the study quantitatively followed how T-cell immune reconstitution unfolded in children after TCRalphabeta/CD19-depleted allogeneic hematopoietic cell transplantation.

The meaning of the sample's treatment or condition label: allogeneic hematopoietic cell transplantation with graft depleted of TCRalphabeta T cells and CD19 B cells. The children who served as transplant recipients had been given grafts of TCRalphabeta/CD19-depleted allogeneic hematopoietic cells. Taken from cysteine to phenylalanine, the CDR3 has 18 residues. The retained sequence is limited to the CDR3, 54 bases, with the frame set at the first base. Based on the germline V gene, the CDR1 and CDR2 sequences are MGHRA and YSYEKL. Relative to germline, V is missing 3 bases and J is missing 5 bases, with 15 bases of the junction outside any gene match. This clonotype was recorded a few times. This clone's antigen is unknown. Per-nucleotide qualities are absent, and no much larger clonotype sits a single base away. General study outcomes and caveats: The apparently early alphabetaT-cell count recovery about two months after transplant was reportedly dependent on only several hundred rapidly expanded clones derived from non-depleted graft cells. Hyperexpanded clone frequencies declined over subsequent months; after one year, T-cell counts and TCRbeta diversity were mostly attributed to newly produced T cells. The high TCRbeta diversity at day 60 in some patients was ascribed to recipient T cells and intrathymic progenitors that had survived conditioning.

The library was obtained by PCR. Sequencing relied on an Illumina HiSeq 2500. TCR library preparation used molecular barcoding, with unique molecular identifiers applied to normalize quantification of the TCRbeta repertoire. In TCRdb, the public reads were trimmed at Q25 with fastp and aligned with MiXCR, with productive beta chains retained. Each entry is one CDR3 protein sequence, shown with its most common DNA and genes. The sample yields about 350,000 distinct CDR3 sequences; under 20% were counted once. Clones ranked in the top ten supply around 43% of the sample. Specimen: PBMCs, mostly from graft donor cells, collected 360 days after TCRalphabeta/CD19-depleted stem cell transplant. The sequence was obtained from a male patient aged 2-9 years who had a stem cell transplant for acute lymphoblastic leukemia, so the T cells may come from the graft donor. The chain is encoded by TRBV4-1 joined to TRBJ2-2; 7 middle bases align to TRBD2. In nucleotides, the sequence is TGCGCCAGCAGCCAGGACCCGGCTCGGACTAGATGGACCGGGGAGCTGTTTTTT. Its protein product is CASSQDPARTRWTGELFF.